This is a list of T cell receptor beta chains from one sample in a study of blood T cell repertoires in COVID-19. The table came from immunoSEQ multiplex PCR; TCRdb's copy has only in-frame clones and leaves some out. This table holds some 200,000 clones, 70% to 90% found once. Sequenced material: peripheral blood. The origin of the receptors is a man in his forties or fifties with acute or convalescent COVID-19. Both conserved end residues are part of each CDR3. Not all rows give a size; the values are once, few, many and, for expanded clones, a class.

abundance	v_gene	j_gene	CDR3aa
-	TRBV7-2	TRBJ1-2	CASSQQGLNYGYTF
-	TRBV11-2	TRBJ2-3	CASSFLVGGADTQYF
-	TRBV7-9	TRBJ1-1	CASSPPYRVGTEAFF
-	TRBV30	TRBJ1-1	CAWQGGNFAGGEAFF
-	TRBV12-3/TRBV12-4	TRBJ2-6	CASREARANVLTF
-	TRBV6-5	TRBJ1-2	CASSYDQGFNYGYTF
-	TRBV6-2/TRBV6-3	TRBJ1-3	CASRYYSTASGNTIYF
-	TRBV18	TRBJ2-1	CASSPLTNEQFF
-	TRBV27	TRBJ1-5	CASSPRQGYQPQHF
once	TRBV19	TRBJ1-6	CASRQMARNYSPLHF
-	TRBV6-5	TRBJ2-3	CAESPRGTDTQYF
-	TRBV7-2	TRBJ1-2	CACRRTNYGYTF
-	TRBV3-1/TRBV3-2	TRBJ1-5	CASSQRASNQPQHF
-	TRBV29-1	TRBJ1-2	CSVDLQQGDGYTF
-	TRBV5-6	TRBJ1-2	CASSLGEALGYTF
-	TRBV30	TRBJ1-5	CAWSLGASSNQPQHF
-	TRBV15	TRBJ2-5	CATSRDSGRGLETQYF
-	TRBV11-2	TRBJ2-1	CASCNGGAVQFF
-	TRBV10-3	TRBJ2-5	CAISGGFQETQYF
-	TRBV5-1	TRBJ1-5	CASSLLPGYSNQPQHF
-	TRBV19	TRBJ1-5	CASSIARYQPQHF
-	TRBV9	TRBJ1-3	CASTSPGNTIYF
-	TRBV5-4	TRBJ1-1	CASSWGQGARTEAFF
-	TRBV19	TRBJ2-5	CASSMRSGGAQETQYF
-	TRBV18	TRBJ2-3	CASSPGGGDTQYF
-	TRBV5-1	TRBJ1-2	CASSTGQGWGYTF
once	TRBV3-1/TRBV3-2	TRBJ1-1	CASSQRWEGTNTEAFF
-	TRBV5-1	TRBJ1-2	CASSLPGQGGNGYTF
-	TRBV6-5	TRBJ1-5	CASSYDRGNQPQHF
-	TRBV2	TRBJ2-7	CASRELYEQYF
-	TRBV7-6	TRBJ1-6	CASSRSEYNSPLHF
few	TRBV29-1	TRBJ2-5	CSVAGQGETQYF
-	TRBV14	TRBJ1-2	CASSPTVGGYTF
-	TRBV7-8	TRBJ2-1	CASSLGGGTSLNEQFF
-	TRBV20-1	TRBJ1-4	CSASRQGVAGKLFF
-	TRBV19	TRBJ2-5	CASSIKREGETQYF
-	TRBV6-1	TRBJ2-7	CASSEEGLPGEQYF
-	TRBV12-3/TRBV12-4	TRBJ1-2	CASSFARNYGYTF
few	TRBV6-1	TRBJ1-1	CASSETMNTEAFF
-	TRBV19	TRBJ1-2	CASGNRDHYGYTF
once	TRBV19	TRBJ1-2	CASSVDRSTGYTF
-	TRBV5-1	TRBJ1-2	CASSLDPGGYGYTF
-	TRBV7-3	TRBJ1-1	CASSPDSMNTEAFF
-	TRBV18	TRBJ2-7	CASSPGRIAEQYF
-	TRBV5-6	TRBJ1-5	CASSLQAGALPNQPQHF
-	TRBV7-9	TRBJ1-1	CASSVTGLGTEAFF
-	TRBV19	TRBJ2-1	CASSSLSGGEVEQFF
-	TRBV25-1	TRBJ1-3	CASSPPGQGLSGNTIYF
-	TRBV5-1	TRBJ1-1	CASSSWTVNTEAFF
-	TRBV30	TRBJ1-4	CAWIPQGSEKLFF
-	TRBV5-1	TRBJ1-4	CASSSLTGTAYEKLFF
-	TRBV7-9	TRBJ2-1	CASGPLVSGGPIGEQFF
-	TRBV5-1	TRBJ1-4	CASTLSGGSNEKLFF
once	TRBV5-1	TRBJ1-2	CASSPSRGPVGYTF
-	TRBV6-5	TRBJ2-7	CASRTGGSYEQYF
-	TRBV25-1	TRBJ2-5	CASSGGTGDETQYF
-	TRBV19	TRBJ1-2	CASRTPGTGGGGYTF
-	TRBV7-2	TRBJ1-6	CASSLNTGTANSPLHF
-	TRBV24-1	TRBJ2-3	CATSEAGGTDTQYF